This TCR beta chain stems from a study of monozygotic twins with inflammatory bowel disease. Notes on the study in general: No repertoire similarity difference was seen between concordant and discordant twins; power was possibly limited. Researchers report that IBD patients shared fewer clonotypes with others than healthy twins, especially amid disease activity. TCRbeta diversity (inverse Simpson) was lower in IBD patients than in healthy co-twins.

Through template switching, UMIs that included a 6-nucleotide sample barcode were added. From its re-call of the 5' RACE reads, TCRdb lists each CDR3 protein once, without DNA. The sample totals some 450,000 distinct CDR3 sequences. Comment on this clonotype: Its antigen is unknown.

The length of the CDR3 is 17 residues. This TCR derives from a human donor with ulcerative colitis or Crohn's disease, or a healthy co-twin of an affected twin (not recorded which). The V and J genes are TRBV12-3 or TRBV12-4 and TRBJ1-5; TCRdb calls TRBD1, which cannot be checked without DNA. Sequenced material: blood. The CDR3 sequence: CASSHLGGTGEGQPQHF.